These 28 T cell receptor beta chains came from one sample sequenced in a study of neurological immune-mediated disorders. Via MiXCR, TCRdb re-called the 5' RACE reads, giving one row per CDR3 protein. The sample records approximately 80,000 distinct CDR3 sequences, 5.8% being singletons. Described time point: longitudinal time-point 2. The sequenced material came from PBMCs. These TCRs come from a woman aged 55 to 70 with multiple sclerosis.

This clonotype was recorded at least ten times. This sequence joins TRBV7-2 and TRBJ2-7, with 10 bases lining up with TRBD1. Germline V CDR1 and CDR2: SGHTA, FQGNSA. This CDR3 is built from 15 residues. V lost 1 base, J lost 6 bases, and 6 bases stayed unmatched. CDR3: CASSLEGTGVAEQYF. DNA of the CDR3: TGTGCCAGCAGCTTAGAGGGGACAGGGGTCGCCGAGCAGTACTTC.

In this sample, this clonotype turned up many times. The rearrangement uses TRBV4-1 and TRBJ2-2; maybe TRBD2 (5 bases). This CDR3 comprises 12 residues. V was cut by 6 bases and J by 8 bases, with 10 bases left in between. CDR1 and CDR2 from the germline V gene are MGHRA and YSYEKL. The chain's CDR3 is CASRYSGGELFF. CDR3 in DNA: TGCGCCAGCAGATACTCGGGAGGGGAGCTGTTTTTT.

This clonotype showed up many times. J is TRBJ2-7 and V is TRBV5-1; TRBD1 agrees at 11 bases. The CDR3 spans 15 residues. With 6 bases clipped from V and 3 bases from J, the junction kept 8 bases outside the gene matches. Germline-derived CDR1 and CDR2 are SGHRS and YFSETQ. CDR3 nucleotides: TGCGCCAGCACCTCCGGGACAGGGGGATTCTACGAGCAGTACTTC. Translated, it gives CASTSGTGGFYEQYF.

This clonotype was recorded many times. The chain carries TRBV7-2 and TRBJ2-1, with D maybe TRBD2 (7 bases). The CDR3 is made up of 16 amino acids. From germline, CDR1 is SGHTA and CDR2 FQGNSA. Trimming removed 5 bases from V and 9 bases from J, with 23 bases in between. CDR3 bases: TGTGCCAGCAGCCCGGGAGGCTCAGGGGCCGCGGGTGAGCAGTTCTTC. Its protein is CASSPGGSGAAGEQFF.

On this clonotype itself: Just one base apart from a much larger clone, this may be a read error. The chain is built from TRBV20-1 and TRBJ1-5; D perhaps matches TRBD1 (6 bases). Germline CDR1 is DFQATT and CDR2 is SNEGSKA (reference sequence). V was trimmed by 6 bases and J by 5 bases, leaving 17 bases between them. The CDR3 covers 14 residues. The DNA of the CDR3 is TGCAGTGCAAACGGACAGTACGAATATCAGCCCCAGCATTTT. This codes for CSANGQYEYQPQHF.

Ten or more counts support this clonotype. The chain recombines TRBV20-1 with TRBJ1-5; D ambiguous. Germline lookup yields CDR1 DFQATT and CDR2 SNEGSKA (reference sequence). The CDR3 is made up of 12 amino acids. V shed 3 bases and J shed 1 base, with 4 bases lying between them. CDR3 sequence (DNA): TGCAGTGCTAGGGTGAGCAATCAGCCCCAGCATTTT. Residues: CSARVSNQPQHF.

This clonotype was detected ten times or more. The chain is built from TRBV5-1 and TRBJ2-1; D not resolved. There are 15 residues in the CDR3. The germline gives CDR1 SGHRS, CDR2 YFSETQ. Trimming cost V 0 bases and J 4 bases, with 11 bases left between them. The CDR3 protein is CASSLESLGYNEQFF. The CDR3 nucleotides read TGCGCCAGCAGCTTGGAGAGTTTGGGGTACAATGAGCAGTTCTTC.

In its sample, this clonotype was seen many times. CDR3 sequence: CASSLAGTGGDGGYGYTF. The CDR3 bases are TGCGCCAGCAGCTTGGCTGGGACAGGGGGCGATGGAGGCTATGGCTACACCTTC. V gene TRBV5-1 combines with J gene TRBJ1-2; 12 nucleotides agree with TRBD1. Per germline, CDR1 SGHRS and CDR2 YFSETQ. The CDR3 sequence is 18 residues long. V lost 0 bases to trimming and J lost 4 bases; unmatched junction nucleotides: 10.

A note on this clonotype: Given a much more abundant clone one base away, this may be a read error. CDR3 coding DNA: TGTGCCAGCAGCCCCCGGGAATCAGCTTTCTTT. Residues: CASSPRESAFF. This chain uses TRBV16 with TRBJ1-1; D is undetermined. Germline CDR1 reads KGHSY; CDR2 reads FQNENV. The CDR3 contains 11 residues. V was clipped by 4 bases and J by 10 bases, with 10 bases between them.

This clonotype came up many times. This rearrangement joins TRBV7-2 to TRBJ2-3; 9 bases fit TRBD2. The length of the CDR3 is 17 residues. V gave up 3 bases and J gave up 11 bases; unmatched junction bases: 18. CDR1 SGHTA and CDR2 FQGNSA come from the germline V gene. The CDR3 sequence is CASSFSSGTTPFGGQYF. The CDR3 DNA reads TGTGCCAGCAGCTTCTCTAGCGGGACGACACCATTTGGGGGGCAGTATTTT. The full variable domain, in which reference TRBV7-2 and TRBJ2-3 provide the parts outside the CDR3, is GAGVSQSPSNKVTEKGKDVELRCDPISGHTALYWYRQSLGQGLEFLIYFQGNSAPDKSGLPSDRFSAERTGGSVSTLTIQRTQQEDSAVYLCASSFSSGTTPFGGQYFGPGTRLTVL.

This clonotype was counted only a few times. The CDR3 region is CASSLSRQVGTDTQYF. The CDR3 DNA follows: TGTGCCAGCAGCTTAAGTCGTCAGGTGGGCACAGATACGCAGTATTTT. The gene calls are TRBV7-9 and TRBJ2-3; D is ambiguous. This CDR3 has 16 amino acids. Between the trimmed V and J ends, which lost 2 bases and 1 base, there was a span of 13 bases. Germline CDR1 is SEHNR and CDR2 is FQNEAQ (reference sequence).

This clonotype was observed many times. The genes are TRBV5-1 and TRBJ2-7, with 14 bases matching TRBD2. The CDR3 covers 18 residues. The germline V gene encodes CDR1 SGHRS and CDR2 YFSETQ. J was trimmed by 5 bases and V by 4 bases; bases with no gene match: 14. DNA of the CDR3: TGCGCCAGCAGCAACACCGGGACTAGCGGGGGCCCTGTCAACGAGCAGTACTTC. Its translation is CASSNTGTSGGPVNEQYF.

This clonotype was found many times. The chain couples TRBV20-1 to TRBJ2-7; 14 bases are a match to TRBD2. This CDR3 has 17 residues. V lost 0 bases, J lost 2 bases, and 6 bases stayed unmatched. CDR1 is DFQATT and CDR2 is SNEGSKA in the germline V gene (reference sequence). The CDR3 protein is CSARDGTSGGLTYEQYF. Here the CDR3 DNA reads TGCAGTGCTAGAGATGGGACTAGCGGGGGTTTAACCTACGAGCAGTACTTC.

This clonotype was counted ten times or more. The rearrangement links TRBV7-9 to TRBJ2-4; 7 bases map to TRBD1. With V trimmed by 0 bases and J by 9 bases, 8 bases remained unmatched. The V gene's germline CDR1 is SEHNR and CDR2 FQNEAQ (reference sequence). The CDR3 is made up of 15 amino acids. The CDR3 DNA follows: TGTGCCAGCAGCTTAGCAGCGACAGGGACGAGCATTCAGTACTTC. Its translation: CASSLAATGTSIQYF.

This clonotype has at least ten counts. This chain links TRBV15 with TRBJ1-1, with 7 bases matching TRBD1. The V gene's germline CDR1 is LNHNV and CDR2 YYDKDF (reference sequence). Trimming took 1 base from V and 11 from J; bases not matched to a gene: 10. CDR3 length: 14 residues. The CDR3 is CATSRGGTDYQAFF. As DNA, the CDR3 is TGTGCCACCAGCAGAGGAGGGACAGATTATCAGGCTTTCTTT.

This clonotype showed up many times. This sequence joins TRBV12-3 or TRBV12-4 and TRBJ1-1; 7 nucleotides align to TRBD1. This CDR3 comprises 14 residues. J gave up 4 bases and V 5 bases, and 7 bases lay outside the gene matches. The CDR3 sequence is CASSDNRGRTEAFF. In DNA, the CDR3 is TGTGCCAGCAGTGACAACAGGGGACGCACTGAAGCTTTCTTT.

Ten or more counts support this clonotype. The chain is built from TRBV7-8 and TRBJ2-7; D gene unclear. The CDR3 has 15 residues. V lost 2 bases and J 2 bases, leaving 13 bases between the germline ends. Germline V CDR1 and CDR2: SGHVS, FQNEAQ. CDR3 sequence (DNA): TGTGCCAGCAGCTTAATGTCGACCAGCCCCTACGAGCAGTACTTC. Translating gives CASSLMSTSPYEQYF.

Notes on this clonotype: With a much larger clone just one base away, this may be a read error. This chain links TRBV4-1 with TRBJ2-7, with D possibly matching TRBD1 (6 bases). CDR3 length: 13 amino acids. From germline, CDR1 is MGHRA and CDR2 YSYEKL. V lost 7 bases and J lost 2, with 12 bases in between. DNA of the CDR3: TGCGCCAGCATCCAGGGGCGGACCTACGAGCAGTACTTC. It is translated as CASIQGRTYEQYF.

This clonotype was detected ten times or more. The V and J genes are TRBV5-5 and TRBJ2-5, with a tentative D call TRBD2 (7 bases). Trimming cost V 5 bases and J 3 bases, with 14 bases left between them. In germline, CDR1 is SGHKS, CDR2 YYEKEE (reference sequence). The CDR3 spans 14 residues. CDR3: CASRGGGLKETQYF. The CDR3 region has the DNA TGTGCCAGCAGGGGCGGGGGCCTAAAAGAGACCCAGTACTTC.

This clonotype was detected ten times or more. This chain connects TRBV7-9 to TRBJ2-1, with TRBD1 identical over 7 bases. The trim removed 3 bases at V and 0 bases at J, leaving 2 bases unmatched. The length of the CDR3 is 15 residues. The germline V gene encodes CDR1 SEHNR and CDR2 FQNEAQ (reference sequence). CDR3 amino acids: CASSFRGSSYNEQFF. Here the CDR3 DNA reads TGTGCCAGCAGCTTCAGGGGGAGCTCCTACAATGAGCAGTTCTTC. The whole variable domain, remainder taken from reference TRBV7-9 and TRBJ2-1, is DTGVSQNPRHKITKRGQNVTFRCDPISEHNRLYWYRQTLGQGPEFLTYFQNEAQLEKSRLLSDRFSAERPKGSFSTLEIQRTEQGDSAMYLCASSFRGSSYNEQFFGPGTRLTVL.

In its sample, this clonotype was seen many times. The chain employs TRBV27 and TRBJ1-6; 8 nucleotides agree with TRBD1. With V trimmed by 10 bases and J by 8 bases, 13 bases remained unmatched. This CDR3 region has 15 residues. Germline V CDR1 and CDR2: MNHEY, SMNVEV (reference sequence). The CDR3 loop is CANGNTQGGDSPLHF. The CDR3 coding sequence is TGTGCCAACGGCAATACACAGGGGGGGGATTCACCCCTCCACTTT.

This clonotype was observed many times. The chain uses TRBV5-1 and TRBJ1-4; D remains ambiguous. Germline V lookup: CDR1 SGHRS, CDR2 YFSETQ. Deletions cut 0 bases from V and 2 bases from J, with 8 bases between. The CDR3 covers 15 residues. The CDR3 reads CASSLVVATNEKLFF. In DNA form, the CDR3 reads TGCGCCAGCAGCTTGGTTGTGGCGACTAATGAAAAACTGTTTTTT.

The CDR3 coding sequence is TGTGCCAGTAGTATGGACAGTTCGGATACGCAGTATTTT. Its protein product is CASSMDSSDTQYF. This sequence joins TRBV19 and TRBJ2-3; the D gene is possibly TRBD1 (6 bases). The CDR3 covers 13 residues. Germline CDR1 and CDR2: LNHDA and SQIVND (reference sequence). Trimming removed 3 bases from V and 6 bases from J, with 10 bases in between.

This clonotype was recorded at least ten times. The chain employs TRBV20-1 and TRBJ2-1, with 8 nucleotides matching TRBD1. The V segment lost 1 base and the J segment 8 bases; nucleotides outside the gene matches: 7. The CDR3 loop spans 14 amino acids. Germline loops: CDR1 DFQATT, CDR2 SNEGSKA (reference sequence). This CDR3 is CSARVPDRVYEQFF. In DNA, the CDR3 is TGCAGTGCTAGAGTTCCGGACAGGGTGTATGAGCAGTTCTTC.

Many counts were recorded for this clonotype. The V gene is TRBV5-1, the J gene TRBJ2-5, with D possibly matching TRBD2 (6 bases). Per the germline V gene, CDR1 is SGHRS and CDR2 is YFSETQ. CDR3 length: 13 residues. Trimming took 2 bases from V and 5 from J, leaving 10 bases between them. Here the CDR3 reads CASSFGGDETQYF. The CDR3 nucleotides are TGCGCCAGCAGCTTTGGCGGGGATGAGACCCAGTACTTC. Supplemented by reference TRBV5-1 and TRBJ2-5, the full variable domain reads KAGVTQTPRYLIKTRGQQVTLSCSPISGHRSVSWYQQTPGQGLQFLFEYFSETQRNKGNFPGRFSGRQFSNSRSEMNVSTLELGDSALYLCASSFGGDETQYFGPGTRLLVL.

The sample holds many counts of this clonotype. The genes are TRBV11-2 and TRBJ2-7, with a tentative D call TRBD1 (7 bases). The CDR3 totals 15 residues. V shed 8 bases and J shed 4 bases, with 21 bases lying between them. Germline-derived CDR1 and CDR2 are SGHAT and FQNNGV. CDR3 loop: CASRPSGGRVYEQYF. DNA of the CDR3: TGTGCCAGCCGACCCTCAGGGGGGAGAGTATACGAGCAGTACTTC.

This clonotype was seen only a few times. The chain uses TRBV27 and TRBJ2-7, with 8 positions matching TRBD1. CDR3 size: 13 residues. CDR1 MNHEY and CDR2 SMNVEV come from the germline V gene (reference sequence). The V and J ends lost 6 bases and 3 bases, in that order; junction bases with no gene match: 4. CDR3 loop: CASSLGTGYEQYF. The CDR3, as DNA: TGTGCCAGCAGCCTAGGGACAGGCTACGAGCAGTACTTC.

This clonotype was counted at least ten times. The chain employs TRBV6-5 and TRBJ2-1; 7 positions agree with TRBD2. The trim removed 6 bases at V and 10 bases at J, leaving 18 bases unmatched. CDR3 length: 16 amino acids. Germline values: CDR1 MNHEY, CDR2 SVGAGI. CDR3 sequence reads: CASSLGRPIELVEQFF. CDR3 coding DNA: TGTGCCAGCAGCCTCGGGAGGCCGATCGAGTTGGTGGAGCAGTTCTTC.